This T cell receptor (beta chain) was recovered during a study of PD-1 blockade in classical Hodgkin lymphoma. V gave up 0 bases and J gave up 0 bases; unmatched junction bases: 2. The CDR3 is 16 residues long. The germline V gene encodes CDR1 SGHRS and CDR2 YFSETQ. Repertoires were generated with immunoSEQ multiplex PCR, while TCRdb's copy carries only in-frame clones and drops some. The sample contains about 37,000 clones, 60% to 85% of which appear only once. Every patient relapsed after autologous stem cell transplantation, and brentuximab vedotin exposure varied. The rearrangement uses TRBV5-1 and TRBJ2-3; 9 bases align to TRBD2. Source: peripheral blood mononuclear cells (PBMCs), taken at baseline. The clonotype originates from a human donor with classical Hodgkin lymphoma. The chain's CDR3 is CASSLGLAESTDTQYF. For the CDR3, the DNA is TGCGCCAGCAGCTTGGGACTAGCGGAAAGCACAGATACGCAGTATTTT.